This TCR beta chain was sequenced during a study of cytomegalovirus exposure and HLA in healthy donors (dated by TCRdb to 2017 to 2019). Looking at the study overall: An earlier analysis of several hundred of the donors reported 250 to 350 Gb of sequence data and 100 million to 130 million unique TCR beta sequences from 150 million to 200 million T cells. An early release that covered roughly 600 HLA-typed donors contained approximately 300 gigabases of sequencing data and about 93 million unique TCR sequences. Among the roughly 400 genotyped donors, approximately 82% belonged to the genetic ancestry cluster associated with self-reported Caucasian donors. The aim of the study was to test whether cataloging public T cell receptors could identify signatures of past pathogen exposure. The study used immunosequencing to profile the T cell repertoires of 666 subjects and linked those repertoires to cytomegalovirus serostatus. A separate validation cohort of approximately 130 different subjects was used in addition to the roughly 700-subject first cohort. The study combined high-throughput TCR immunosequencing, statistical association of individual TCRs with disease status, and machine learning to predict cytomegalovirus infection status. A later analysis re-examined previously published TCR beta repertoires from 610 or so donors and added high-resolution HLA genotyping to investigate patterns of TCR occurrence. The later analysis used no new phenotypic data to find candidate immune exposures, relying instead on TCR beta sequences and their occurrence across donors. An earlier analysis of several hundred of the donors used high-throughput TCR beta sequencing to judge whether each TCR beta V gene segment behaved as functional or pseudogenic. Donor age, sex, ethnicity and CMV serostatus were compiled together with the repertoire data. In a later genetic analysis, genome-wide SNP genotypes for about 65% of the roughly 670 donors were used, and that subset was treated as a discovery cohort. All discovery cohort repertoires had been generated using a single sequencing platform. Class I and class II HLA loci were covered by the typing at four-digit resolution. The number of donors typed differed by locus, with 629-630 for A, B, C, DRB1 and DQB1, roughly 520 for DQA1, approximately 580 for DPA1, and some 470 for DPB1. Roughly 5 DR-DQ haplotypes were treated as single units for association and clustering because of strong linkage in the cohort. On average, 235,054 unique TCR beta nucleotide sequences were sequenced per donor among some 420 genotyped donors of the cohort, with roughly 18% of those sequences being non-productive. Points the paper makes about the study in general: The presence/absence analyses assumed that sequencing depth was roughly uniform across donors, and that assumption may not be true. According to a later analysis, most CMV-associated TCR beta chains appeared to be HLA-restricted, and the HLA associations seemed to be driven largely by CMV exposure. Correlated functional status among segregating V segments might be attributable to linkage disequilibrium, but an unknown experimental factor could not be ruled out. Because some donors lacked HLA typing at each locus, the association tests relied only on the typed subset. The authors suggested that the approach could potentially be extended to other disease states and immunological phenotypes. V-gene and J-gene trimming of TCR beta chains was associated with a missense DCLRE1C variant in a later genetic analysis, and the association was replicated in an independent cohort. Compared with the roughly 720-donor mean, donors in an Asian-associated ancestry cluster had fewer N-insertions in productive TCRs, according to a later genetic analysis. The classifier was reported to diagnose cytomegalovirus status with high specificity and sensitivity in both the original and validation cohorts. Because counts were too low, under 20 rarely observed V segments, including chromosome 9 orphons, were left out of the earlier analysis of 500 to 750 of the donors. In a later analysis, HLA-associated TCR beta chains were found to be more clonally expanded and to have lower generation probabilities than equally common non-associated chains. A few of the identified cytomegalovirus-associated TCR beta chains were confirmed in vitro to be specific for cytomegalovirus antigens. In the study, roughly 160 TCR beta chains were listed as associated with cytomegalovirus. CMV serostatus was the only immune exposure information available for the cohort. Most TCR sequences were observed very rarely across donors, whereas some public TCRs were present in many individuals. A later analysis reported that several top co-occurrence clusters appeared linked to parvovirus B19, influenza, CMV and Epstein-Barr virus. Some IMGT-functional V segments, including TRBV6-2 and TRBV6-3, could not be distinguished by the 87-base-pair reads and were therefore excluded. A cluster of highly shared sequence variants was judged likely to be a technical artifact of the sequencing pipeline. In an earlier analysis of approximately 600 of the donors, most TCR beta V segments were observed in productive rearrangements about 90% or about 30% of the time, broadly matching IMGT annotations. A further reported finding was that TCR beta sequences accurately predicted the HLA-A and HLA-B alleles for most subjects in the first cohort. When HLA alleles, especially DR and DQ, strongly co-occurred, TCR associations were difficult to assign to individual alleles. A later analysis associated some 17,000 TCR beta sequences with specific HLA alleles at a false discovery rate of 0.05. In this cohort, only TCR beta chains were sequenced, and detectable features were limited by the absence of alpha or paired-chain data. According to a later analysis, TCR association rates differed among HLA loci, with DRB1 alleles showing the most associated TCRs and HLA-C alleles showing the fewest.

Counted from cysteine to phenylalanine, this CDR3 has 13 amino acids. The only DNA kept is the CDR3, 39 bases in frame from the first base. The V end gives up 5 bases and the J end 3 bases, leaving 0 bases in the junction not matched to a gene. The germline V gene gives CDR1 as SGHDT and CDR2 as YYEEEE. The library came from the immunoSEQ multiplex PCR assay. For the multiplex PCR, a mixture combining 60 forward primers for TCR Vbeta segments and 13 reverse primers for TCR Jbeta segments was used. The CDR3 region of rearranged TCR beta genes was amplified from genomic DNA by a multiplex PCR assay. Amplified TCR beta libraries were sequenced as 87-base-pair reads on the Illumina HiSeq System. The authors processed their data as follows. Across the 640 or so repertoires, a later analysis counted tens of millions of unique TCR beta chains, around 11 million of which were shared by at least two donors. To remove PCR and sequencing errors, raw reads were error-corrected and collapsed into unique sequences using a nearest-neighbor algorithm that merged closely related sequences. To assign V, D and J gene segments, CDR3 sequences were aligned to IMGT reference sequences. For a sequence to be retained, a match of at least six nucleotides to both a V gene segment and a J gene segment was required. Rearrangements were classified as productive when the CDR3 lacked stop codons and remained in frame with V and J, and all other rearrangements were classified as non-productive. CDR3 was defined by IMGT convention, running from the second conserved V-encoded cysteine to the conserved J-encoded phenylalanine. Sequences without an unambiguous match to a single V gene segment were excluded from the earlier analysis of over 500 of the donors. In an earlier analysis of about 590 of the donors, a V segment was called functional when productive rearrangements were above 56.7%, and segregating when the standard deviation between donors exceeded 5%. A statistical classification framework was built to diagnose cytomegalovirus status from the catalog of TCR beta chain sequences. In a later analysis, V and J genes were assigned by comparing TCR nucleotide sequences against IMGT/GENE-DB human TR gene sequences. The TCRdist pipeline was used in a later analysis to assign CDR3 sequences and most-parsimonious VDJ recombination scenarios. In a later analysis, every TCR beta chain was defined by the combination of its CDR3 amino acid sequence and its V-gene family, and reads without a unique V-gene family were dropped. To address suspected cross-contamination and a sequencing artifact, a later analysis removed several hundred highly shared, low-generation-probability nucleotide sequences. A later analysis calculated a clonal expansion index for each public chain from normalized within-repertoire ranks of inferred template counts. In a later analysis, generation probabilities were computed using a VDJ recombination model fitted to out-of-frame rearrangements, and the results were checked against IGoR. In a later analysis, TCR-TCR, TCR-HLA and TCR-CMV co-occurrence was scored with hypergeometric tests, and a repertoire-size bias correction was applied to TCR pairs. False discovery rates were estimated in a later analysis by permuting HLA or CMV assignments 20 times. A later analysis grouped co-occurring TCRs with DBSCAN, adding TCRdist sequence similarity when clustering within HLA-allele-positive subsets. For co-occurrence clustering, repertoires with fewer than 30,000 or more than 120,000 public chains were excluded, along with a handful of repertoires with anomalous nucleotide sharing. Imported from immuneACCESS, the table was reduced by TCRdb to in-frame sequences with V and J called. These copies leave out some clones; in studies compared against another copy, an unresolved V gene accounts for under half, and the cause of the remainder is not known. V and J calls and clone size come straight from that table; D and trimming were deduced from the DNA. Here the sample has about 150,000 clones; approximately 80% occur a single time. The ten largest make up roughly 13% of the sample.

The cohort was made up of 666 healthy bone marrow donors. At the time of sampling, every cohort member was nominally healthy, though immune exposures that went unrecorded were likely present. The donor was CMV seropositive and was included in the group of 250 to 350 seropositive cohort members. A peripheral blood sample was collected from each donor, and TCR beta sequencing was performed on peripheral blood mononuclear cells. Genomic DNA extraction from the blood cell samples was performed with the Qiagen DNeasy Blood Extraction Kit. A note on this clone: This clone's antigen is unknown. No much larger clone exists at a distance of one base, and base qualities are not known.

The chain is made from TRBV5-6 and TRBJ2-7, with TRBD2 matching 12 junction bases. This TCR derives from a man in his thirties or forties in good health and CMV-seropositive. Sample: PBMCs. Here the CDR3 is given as CASRGLAGYEQYF. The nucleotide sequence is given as TGTGCCAGCAGGGGACTAGCGGGCTACGAGCAGTACTTC.